This TCR beta chain was captured in a study of T-cell reconstitution after alpha-beta-depleted transplantation in children. Germline CDR1 reads KGHSH; CDR2 reads LQKENI. V shed 3 bases and J shed 4 bases, with 16 bases lying between them. CDR3 size: 15 residues. This sample's TCRbeta library carried unique molecular identifier barcodes. Via MiXCR, TCRdb re-called the PCR reads, giving one row per CDR3 protein. Among 500,000 to 750,000 distinct CDR3 sequences, roughly 30% were seen once, and the ten largest hold 30% to 40%. The TCR was taken from a boy under two years old with Wiskott-Aldrich syndrome, due to receive a stem cell transplant. The chain links TRBV18 to TRBJ2-7; D ambiguous. The source material was PBMCs, sampled before TCRalphabeta/CD19-depleted stem cell transplant. CDR3 bases: TGTGCCAGCTCACCTTTGGCCCATACCCCTTACGAGCAGTACTTC. It codes for CASSPLAHTPYEQYF.